Listed below are T cell receptor beta chains from one sample, sequenced in a study of cytomegalovirus exposure and HLA in healthy donors. Clones were read by immunoSEQ multiplex PCR, and TCRdb kept only the in-frame ones, dropping some. In the table there are 60,000 to 75,000 clones, 60% to 80% of which are singletons. The sequenced sample was PBMCs. These TCRs come from a woman in her thirties in good health and CMV-seropositive. CDR3s include the opening cysteine and the closing phenylalanine or tryptophan. A D gene is named only where the DNA matches it firmly. Rows give clone size only sometimes, using once, few, many, or a class for an expanded clone.

.,.,TRBJ2-7,TRBV5-1,CASSLRTNYEQYF,TGCGCCAGCAGCTTAAGGACAAACTACGAGCAGTACTTC
.,.,TRBJ1-5,TRBV6-4,CASGEAGSNQPQHF,TGTGCCAGTGGAGAGGCAGGGTCGAATCAGCCCCAGCATTTT
TRBD1,.,TRBJ2-6,TRBV5-4,CASSVGQGISGANVLTF,TGTGCCAGCAGCGTGGGACAGGGGATCTCTGGGGCCAACGTCCTGACTTTC
.,.,TRBJ2-2,TRBV4-1,CASSHIAGTNTGELFF,TGCGCCAGCAGCCATATCGCAGGGACTAACACCGGGGAGCTGTTTTTT
.,.,TRBJ2-3,TRBV6-1,CATAGKVPQYF,TGTGCCACCGCGGGTAAAGTTCCGCAGTATTTT
.,.,TRBJ1-1,TRBV28,CASNGHLNTEAFF,TGTGCCAGCAACGGACACCTGAACACTGAAGCTTTCTTT
.,.,TRBJ2-2,TRBV6-1,CASSEKRELFF,TGTGCCAGCAGTGAAAAAAGGGAGCTGTTTTTT
TRBD2,.,TRBJ2-1,TRBV7-9,CASSSGTSGRGNEQFF,TGTGCCAGCAGCTCCGGGACTAGCGGGAGAGGGAATGAGCAGTTCTTC
.,few,TRBJ1-1,TRBV4-3,CASSQDDWGGYTEAFF,TGCGCCAGCAGCCAAGATGACTGGGGAGGATACACTGAAGCTTTCTTT
TRBD2,few,TRBJ2-5,TRBV5-1,CASASGAGGETQYF,TGCGCCAGCGCCTCTGGGGCGGGGGGAGAGACCCAGTACTTC
TRBD2,.,TRBJ2-3,TRBV18,CASSPKRGDTDTQYF,TGTGCCAGCTCACCGAAGCGGGGCGACACAGATACGCAGTATTTT
.,few,TRBJ1-1,TRBV28,CASSRQPLEAFF,TGTGCCAGCAGTAGACAGCCCCTTGAAGCTTTCTTT
.,.,TRBJ2-5,TRBV29-1,CSGGQHQETQYF,TGCAGCGGGGGGCAGCACCAAGAGACCCAGTACTTC
.,.,TRBJ2-3,TRBV4-3,CASSQDGGPHTDTQYF,TGCGCCAGCAGCCAAGACGGCGGTCCGCACACAGATACGCAGTATTTT
.,.,TRBJ1-1,TRBV13,CASSTRGSMNTEAFF,TGTGCCAGCAGCACAAGGGGTTCCATGAACACTGAAGCTTTCTTT
.,many,TRBJ2-7,TRBV4-1,CASSRTRSEEQYF,TGCGCCAGCAGCCGCACTCGGTCGGAGGAGCAGTACTTC
TRBD2,.,TRBJ2-1,TRBV11-1,CASSLRLAGSYNEQFF,TGTGCCAGCAGCTTACGACTAGCGGGCTCCTACAATGAGCAGTTCTTC
TRBD1,.,TRBJ1-1,TRBV5-1,CASSPGQTNTEAFF,TGCGCCAGCAGCCCGGGACAGACGAACACTGAAGCTTTCTTT
TRBD2,.,TRBJ2-3,TRBV5-4,CASSRTSGRDTQYF,TGTGCCAGCAGCCGGACTAGCGGGAGAGATACGCAGTATTTT
TRBD1,.,TRBJ1-2,TRBV7-8,CASQGIRGPLSGYTF,TGTGCCTCACAGGGGATAAGAGGGCCCTTGAGTGGCTACACCTTC
.,.,TRBJ1-1,TRBV14,CASSADRLAFF,TGTGCCAGCAGCGCTGACAGGTTAGCTTTCTTT
TRBD1,.,TRBJ1-6,TRBV25-1,CASSEYGARGYNSPLHF,TGTGCCAGCAGTGAATACGGGGCCAGGGGGTATAATTCACCCCTCCACTTT
.,.,TRBJ1-1,TRBV7-6,CASSPGEDTEAFF,TGTGCCAGCAGCCCGGGGGAAGACACTGAAGCTTTCTTT
.,.,TRBJ1-4,TRBV2,CASKTRLQELFF,TGTGCCAGCAAAACCCGTCTTCAGGAACTGTTTTTT
.,.,TRBJ2-1,TRBV28,CASSPFGQFSYNEQFF,TGTGCCAGCAGCCCCTTTGGACAGTTCTCCTACAATGAGCAGTTCTTC
.,.,TRBJ2-3,TRBV5-6,CASSLRVPDTQYF,TGTGCCAGCAGCTTGCGTGTTCCAGATACGCAGTATTTT
.,once,TRBJ1-1,TRBV5-4,CASSLFSEAFF,TGTGCCAGCAGCTTGTTCTCTGAAGCTTTCTTT
TRBD1,.,TRBJ1-4,TRBV19,CASSIDSRRGHEKLFF,TGTGCCAGTAGTATAGATTCCCGAAGGGGGCATGAAAAACTGTTTTTT
.,.,TRBJ2-7,TRBV29-1,CSVEVRAYEQYF,TGCAGCGTTGAAGTCAGGGCGTACGAGCAGTACTTC
TRBD1,.,TRBJ1-1,TRBV5-4,CASSPNPGQGIGSSNTEAFF,TGTGCCAGCAGCCCCAATCCGGGACAGGGAATTGGTTCTTCGAACACTGAAGCTTTCTTT
TRBD1,.,TRBJ1-2,TRBV12-5,CASGFGDRGYTF,TGTGCTAGTGGTTTTGGGGACAGGGGCTACACCTTC
.,few,TRBJ1-1,TRBV5-1,CASSLRQLGMNTEAFF,TGCGCCAGCAGCTTGCGACAGCTGGGCATGAACACTGAAGCTTTCTTT
TRBD1,.,TRBJ2-7,TRBV7-2,CASSRSGTDSIYEQYF,TGTGCCAGCAGCAGATCCGGGACAGATTCTATCTACGAGCAGTACTTC
TRBD1,.,TRBJ1-2,TRBV28,CASRVTGVNYGYTF,TGTGCCAGCAGGGTTACAGGGGTCAACTATGGCTACACCTTC
TRBD2,.,TRBJ2-3,TRBV6-1,CASSRGTTWGDTQYF,TGTGCCAGCAGCCGCGGGACTACCTGGGGAGATACGCAGTATTTT
.,once,TRBJ2-1,TRBV4-3,CASSSWYLYYNEQFF,TGCGCCAGCAGCTCATGGTACCTATACTACAATGAGCAGTTCTTC
.,.,TRBJ1-5,TRBV7-9,CASSLPSGQPQHF,TGTGCCAGCAGCTTACCGAGTGGTCAGCCCCAGCATTTT
TRBD1,.,TRBJ2-2,TRBV30,CAWSGTGVTGELFF,TGTGCCTGGAGTGGGACAGGGGTCACCGGGGAGCTGTTTTTT
.,.,TRBJ2-7,TRBV29-1,CSAKRQVVGEQYF,TGCAGCGCCAAACGACAGGTTGTAGGCGAGCAGTACTTC
TRBD1,.,TRBJ1-6,TRBV2,CASRSRQGSAANSPLHF,TGTGCCAGCAGATCGAGACAGGGATCGGCGGCGAATTCACCCCTCCACTTT
TRBD1,.,TRBJ1-1,TRBV28,CASSLGTGAEAFF,TGTGCCAGCAGTTTGGGGACAGGGGCTGAAGCTTTCTTT
TRBD2,.,TRBJ2-1,TRBV7-2,CASSPLYTSGRYNEQFF,TGTGCCAGCAGCCCATTATATACTAGCGGGCGATACAATGAGCAGTTCTTC
.,few,TRBJ2-2,TRBV2,CASRDTGASGELFF,TGTGCCAGCAGGGACACAGGCGCGAGCGGGGAGCTGTTTTTT
.,.,TRBJ2-2,TRBV11-3,CASSPTAGYTGELFF,TGTGCCAGCAGCCCGACGGCGGGATACACCGGGGAGCTGTTTTTT
TRBD2,.,TRBJ2-7,TRBV6-5,CASSRTSGRAVEQYF,TGTGCCAGCAGTCGGACTAGCGGGAGGGCGGTCGAGCAGTACTTC
TRBD2,.,TRBJ2-7,TRBV19,CASSIRSPRTSGISYEQYF,TGTGCCAGTAGTATTAGGTCCCCTCGAACTAGCGGGATCTCCTACGAGCAGTACTTC
.,.,TRBJ2-6,TRBV6-5,CASSLFSGANVLTF,TGTGCCAGCAGCCTATTCTCTGGGGCCAACGTCCTGACTTTC
.,few,TRBJ2-7,TRBV2,CASTDTYAYEQYF,TGTGCCAGCACCGATACTTATGCCTACGAGCAGTACTTC
TRBD2,.,TRBJ2-3,TRBV10-1,CASKRAGADTQYF,TGCGCCAGCAAGCGAGCGGGAGCCGATACGCAGTATTTT
.,.,TRBJ1-2,TRBV6-5,CASSPTANYGYTF,TGTGCCAGCAGTCCTACAGCTAACTATGGCTACACCTTC
.,few,TRBJ1-4,TRBV4-2,CASSQESGQRGEKLFF,TGTGCCAGCAGCCAAGAGAGTGGACAAAGGGGCGAAAAACTGTTTTTT
TRBD2,.,TRBJ2-5,TRBV7-9,CASSLTAGETQYF,TGTGCCAGCAGCTTAACAGCGGGGGAGACCCAGTACTTC
.,.,TRBJ1-1,TRBV29-1,CSVLGRETLVGSEAFF,TGCAGCGTCCTGGGGAGGGAGACATTAGTGGGGTCTGAAGCTTTCTTT
.,once,TRBJ1-3,TRBV30,CAWSDHRVSGNTIYF,TGTGCCTGGAGTGATCACAGGGTCTCTGGAAACACCATATATTTT
TRBD1,.,TRBJ2-1,TRBV9,CASSAQGASYNEQFF,TGTGCCAGCAGCGCACAGGGGGCGTCATACAATGAGCAGTTCTTC